This TCR beta chain comes out of a study of neoadjuvant anti-PD-1 for oral cavity cancer. For the study at large: Patients without progression got a fourth dose around day 43. Study findings and constraints: TCR analyses covered only three patients per response group.

Repertoires were generated with immunoSEQ multiplex PCR, while TCRdb's copy carries only in-frame clones and drops some. The sample has more than 6,500 clones; less than 75% are singletons. Regarding this clone: Its antigen is undetermined.

Time point noted: after neoadjuvant nivolumab, at surgical resection. The material was PBMCs, obtained after nivolumab (anti-PD-1) treatment. This sequence originates from a person between 40 and 79 years old with oral cavity squamous cell carcinoma.

The CDR3: CATSREYGQGIHGYTF. CDR3 DNA sequence: TGTGCCACCAGCAGAGAGTACGGACAGGGAATTCATGGCTACACCTTC. The rearrangement links TRBV15 to TRBJ1-2, with 8 bases that match TRBD1. CDR1 LNHNV and CDR2 YYDKDF come from the germline V gene (reference sequence). V shed 0 bases and J 6 bases; nucleotides not matched to a gene: 9. This CDR3 spans 16 amino acids.